These T cell receptor beta chains were read from a single sample in a study of blood T cell repertoires in COVID-19. Clones were read by immunoSEQ multiplex PCR, and TCRdb kept only the in-frame ones, dropping some. The table lists roughly 250,000 clones, approximately 90% of them singletons. The sequenced material came from peripheral blood. The origin of the receptors is a man aged 30 to 45 with acute or convalescent COVID-19. CDR3s include the opening cysteine and the closing phenylalanine or tryptophan. A D gene is named only where the DNA matches it firmly. Rows may omit the clone size; those that give it use once, few, many or a size class.

D,J,size,V,CDR3,DNA
-,TRBJ2-1,-,TRBV30,CAWSGRVPPNEQFF,TGTGCCTGGAGCGGCAGGGTCCCACCCAATGAGCAGTTCTTC
-,TRBJ2-7,once,TRBV7-3,CASSSTGATYEQYF,TGTGCCAGCAGCTCGACAGGAGCAACCTACGAGCAGTACTTC
TRBD1,TRBJ1-4,-,TRBV28,CASSLQTGGGEKLFF,TGTGCCAGCAGTTTACAGACAGGGGGAGGTGAAAAACTGTTTTTT
TRBD2,TRBJ2-1,-,TRBV7-3,CASSPAGAHEQFF,TGTGCCAGCAGCCCAGCGGGAGCTCATGAGCAGTTCTTC
-,TRBJ1-3,-,TRBV7-3,CASSLMGLGGLSGNTIYF,TGTGCCAGCAGCTTAATGGGTCTGGGCGGACTCTCTGGAAACACCATATATTTT
TRBD1,TRBJ1-3,-,TRBV28,CAIQKQGAEGNTIYF,TGTGCCATCCAAAAACAGGGGGCAGAAGGAAACACCATATATTTT
-,TRBJ1-5,-,TRBV27,CASSPYRQQYSNQPQHF,TGTGCCAGCAGTCCCTATAGACAGCAGTATAGCAATCAGCCCCAGCATTTT
-,TRBJ1-2,-,TRBV5-1,CASSLDGRLYGYTF,TGCGCCAGCAGCTTGGACGGGAGACTCTATGGCTACACCTTC
-,TRBJ2-7,-,TRBV12-5,CASGLQGGEQYF,TGTGCTAGTGGTTTGCAAGGAGGCGAGCAGTACTTC
-,TRBJ2-5,-,TRBV18,CASSHTGRQETQYF,TGTGCCAGCTCACATACAGGGCGGCAAGAGACCCAGTACTTC
TRBD1,TRBJ1-5,-,TRBV6-5,CASLDRGNQPQHF,TGTGCCAGCCTCGACAGGGGCAATCAGCCCCAGCATTTT
TRBD1,TRBJ1-2,-,TRBV7-2,CASSSTGAYGYTF,TGTGCCAGCAGTTCAACAGGGGCCTATGGCTACACCTTC
-,TRBJ1-1,-,TRBV7-2,CASSPTTGNTEAFF,TGTGCCAGCAGCCCGACAACAGGAAACACTGAAGCTTTCTTT
-,TRBJ1-1,-,TRBV19,CASSIVGSTEAFF,TGTGCCAGTAGTATAGTAGGGAGCACTGAAGCTTTCTTT
-,TRBJ2-7,-,TRBV30,CAWSSAVSGEQYF,TGTGCCTGGAGTTCGGCAGTCTCGGGCGAGCAGTACTTC
TRBD1,TRBJ1-4,-,TRBV30,CAWSGGTGQKLFF,TGTGCCTGGAGTGGCGGGACAGGGCAAAAACTGTTTTTT
TRBD1,TRBJ2-3,-,TRBV30,CAWSLQGALRTDTQYF,TGTGCCTGGAGCCTACAGGGGGCTCTAAGAACAGATACGCAGTATTTT
-,TRBJ1-4,-,TRBV28,CASSFDSLNEKLFF,TGTGCCAGCAGTTTCGACAGCCTTAATGAAAAACTGTTTTTT
TRBD1,TRBJ2-2,-,TRBV11-2,CASRPDRDLATGELFF,TGTGCCAGCAGACCGGACAGGGATCTGGCCACCGGGGAGCTGTTTTTT
TRBD2,TRBJ2-1,-,TRBV18,CASSPLITSGRSSYNEQFF,TGTGCCAGCTCACCACTTATCACTAGCGGGAGGAGCTCCTACAATGAGCAGTTCTTC
TRBD1,TRBJ2-7,-,TRBV5-1,CASSPGQVYYEQYF,TGCGCCAGCAGCCCAGGACAGGTTTACTACGAGCAGTACTTC
TRBD1,TRBJ1-1,-,TRBV5-1,CASSPHLTGGSSEAFF,TGCGCCAGCAGCCCACACCTGACAGGGGGCTCATCTGAAGCTTTCTTT
-,TRBJ2-7,-,TRBV5-1,CASSLAVAGSEQYF,TGCGCCAGCAGCTTGGCGGTGGCAGGCTCCGAGCAGTACTTC
TRBD1,TRBJ1-1,-,TRBV29-1,CSVGRTGFMNTEAFF,TGCAGCGTTGGAAGGACAGGTTTTATGAACACTGAAGCTTTCTTT
TRBD1,TRBJ1-1,-,TRBV4-1,CASSQGLQGVWTEAFF,TGCGCCAGCAGCCAAGGGTTACAGGGGGTTTGGACTGAAGCTTTCTTT
-,TRBJ1-3,few,TRBV29-1,CSVAVRVSSGNTIYF,TGCAGCGTTGCGGTCAGGGTATCCTCTGGAAACACCATATATTTT
-,TRBJ1-4,few,TRBV5-1,CASSLEGRRALSKEEKLFF,TGCGCCAGCAGCTTGGAAGGGCGCAGGGCCCTGAGCAAGGAAGAAAAACTGTTTTTT
TRBD1,TRBJ1-1,once,TRBV5-1,CASSPETGWNTEAFF,TGCGCCAGCAGTCCCGAGACAGGGTGGAACACTGAAGCTTTCTTT
TRBD1,TRBJ1-2,few,TRBV10-2,CASTPTGDYGYTF,TGCGCCAGCACGCCGACAGGGGACTATGGCTACACCTTC
TRBD1,TRBJ2-5,-,TRBV7-3,CASSWDRTAETQYF,TGTGCCAGCAGCTGGGACAGGACTGCTGAGACCCAGTACTTC
-,TRBJ1-2,-,TRBV7-2,CASSPDHYGYTF,TGTGCCAGCAGCCCAGATCACTATGGCTACACCTTC